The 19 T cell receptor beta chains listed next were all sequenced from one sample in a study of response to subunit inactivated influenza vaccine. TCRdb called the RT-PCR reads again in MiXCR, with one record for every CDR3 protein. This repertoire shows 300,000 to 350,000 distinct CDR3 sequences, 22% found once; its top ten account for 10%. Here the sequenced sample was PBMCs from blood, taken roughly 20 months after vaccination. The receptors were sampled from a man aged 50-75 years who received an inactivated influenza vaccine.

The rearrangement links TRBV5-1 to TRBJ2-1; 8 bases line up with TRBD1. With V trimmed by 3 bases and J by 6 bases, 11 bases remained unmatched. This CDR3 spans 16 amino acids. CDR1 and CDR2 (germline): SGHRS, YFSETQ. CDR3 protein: CASSSYSGGMRNEQFF. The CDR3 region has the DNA TGCGCCAGCAGCTCGTATTCAGGGGGCATGCGCAATGAGCAGTTCTTC. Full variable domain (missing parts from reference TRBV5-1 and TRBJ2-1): KAGVTQTPRYLIKTRGQQVTLSCSPISGHRSVSWYQQTPGQGLQFLFEYFSETQRNKGNFPGRFSGRQFSNSRSEMNVSTLELGDSALYLCASSSYSGGMRNEQFFGPGTRLTVL.

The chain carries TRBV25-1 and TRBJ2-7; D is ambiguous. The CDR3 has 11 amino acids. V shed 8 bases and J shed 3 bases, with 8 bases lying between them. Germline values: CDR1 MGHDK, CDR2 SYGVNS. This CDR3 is CASSVDYEQYF. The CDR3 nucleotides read TGTGCCAGCTCTGTCGACTACGAGCAGTACTTC.

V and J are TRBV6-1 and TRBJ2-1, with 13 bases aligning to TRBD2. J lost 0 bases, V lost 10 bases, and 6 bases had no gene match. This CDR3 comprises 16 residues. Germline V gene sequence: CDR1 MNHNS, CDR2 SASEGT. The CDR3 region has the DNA TGTGCCACCGGACTAGCGGGGGTTAGCTCCTACAATGAGCAGTTCTTC. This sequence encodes CATGLAGVSSYNEQFF.

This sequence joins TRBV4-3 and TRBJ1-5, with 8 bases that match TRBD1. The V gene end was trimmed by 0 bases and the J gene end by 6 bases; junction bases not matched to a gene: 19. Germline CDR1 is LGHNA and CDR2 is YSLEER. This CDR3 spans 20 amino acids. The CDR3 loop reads CASSQDYGRDRFLRIQPQHF. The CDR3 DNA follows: TGCGCCAGCAGCCAAGATTACGGCCGGGACAGGTTTCTTAGGATTCAGCCCCAGCATTTT.

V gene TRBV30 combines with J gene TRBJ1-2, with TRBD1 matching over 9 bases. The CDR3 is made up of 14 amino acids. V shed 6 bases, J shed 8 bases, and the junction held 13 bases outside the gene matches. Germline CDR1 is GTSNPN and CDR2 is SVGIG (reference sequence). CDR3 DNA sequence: TGTGCCTGCCACCCCTGGGACAGGGCTCCCGGCTACACCTTC. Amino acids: CACHPWDRAPGYTF.

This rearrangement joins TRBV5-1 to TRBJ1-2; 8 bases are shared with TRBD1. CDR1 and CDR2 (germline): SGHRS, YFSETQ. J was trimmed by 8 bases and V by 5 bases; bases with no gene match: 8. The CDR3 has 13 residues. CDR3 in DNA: TGCGCCAGCAGAAGACAGGGGCCCGGGGGCTACACCTTC. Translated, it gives CASRRQGPGGYTF.

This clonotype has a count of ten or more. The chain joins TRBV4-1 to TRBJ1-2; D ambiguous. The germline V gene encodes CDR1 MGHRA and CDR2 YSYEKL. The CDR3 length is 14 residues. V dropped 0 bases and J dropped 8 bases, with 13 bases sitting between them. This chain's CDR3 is CASSQDVRTGGYTF. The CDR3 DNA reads TGCGCCAGCAGCCAAGATGTGAGAACGGGGGGCTACACCTTC.

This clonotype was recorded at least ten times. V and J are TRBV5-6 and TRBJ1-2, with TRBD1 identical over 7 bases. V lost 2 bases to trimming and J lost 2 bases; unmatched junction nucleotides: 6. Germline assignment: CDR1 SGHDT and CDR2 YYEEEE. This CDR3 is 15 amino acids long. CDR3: CASSFYDRANYGYTF. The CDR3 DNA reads TGTGCCAGCAGCTTTTATGACAGGGCGAACTATGGCTACACCTTC.

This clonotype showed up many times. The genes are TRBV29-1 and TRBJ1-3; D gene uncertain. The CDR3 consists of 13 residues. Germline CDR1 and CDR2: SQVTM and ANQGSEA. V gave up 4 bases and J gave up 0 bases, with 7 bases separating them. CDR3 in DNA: TGCAGCGTTGCGACCAACTCTGGAAACACCATATATTTT. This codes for CSVATNSGNTIYF. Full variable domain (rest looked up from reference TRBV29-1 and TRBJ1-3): SAVISQKPSRDICQRGTSLTIQCQVDSQVTMMFWYRQQPGQSLTLIATANQGSEATYESGFVIDKFPISRPNLTFSTLTVSNMSPEDSSIYLCSVATNSGNTIYFGEGSWLTVV.

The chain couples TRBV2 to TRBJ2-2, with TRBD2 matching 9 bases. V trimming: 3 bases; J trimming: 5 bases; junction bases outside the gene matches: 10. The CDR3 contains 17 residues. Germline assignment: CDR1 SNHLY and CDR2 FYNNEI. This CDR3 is CASSETAGGPGTGELFF. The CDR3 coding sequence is TGTGCCAGCAGTGAGACTGCGGGAGGGCCGGGGACCGGGGAGCTGTTTTTT.

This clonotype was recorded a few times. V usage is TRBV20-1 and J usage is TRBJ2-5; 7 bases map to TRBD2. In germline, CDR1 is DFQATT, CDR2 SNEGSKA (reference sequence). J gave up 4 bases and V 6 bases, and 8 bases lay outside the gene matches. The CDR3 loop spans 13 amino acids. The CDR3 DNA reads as TGCAGTGCCCTCCCCGGGGGGACAGAGACCCAGTACTTC. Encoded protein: CSALPGGTETQYF.

CDR3 loop: CSVGTQSNSPLHF. The CDR3 nucleotides read TGCAGCGTTGGGACGCAGAGCAATTCACCCCTCCACTTT. The rearrangement links TRBV29-1 to TRBJ1-6; D gene ambiguous. The CDR3 covers 13 residues. Trimming took off 4 bases at V and 7 bases at J, with 11 bases between the two ends. CDR1 SQVTM and CDR2 ANQGSEA come from the germline V gene.

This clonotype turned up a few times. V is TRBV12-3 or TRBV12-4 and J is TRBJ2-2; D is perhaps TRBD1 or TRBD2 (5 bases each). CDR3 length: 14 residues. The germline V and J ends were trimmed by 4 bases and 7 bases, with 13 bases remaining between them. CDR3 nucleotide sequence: TGTGCCAGCAGTTCCGGGACGTACGACGGGGAGCTGTTTTTT. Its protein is CASSSGTYDGELFF.

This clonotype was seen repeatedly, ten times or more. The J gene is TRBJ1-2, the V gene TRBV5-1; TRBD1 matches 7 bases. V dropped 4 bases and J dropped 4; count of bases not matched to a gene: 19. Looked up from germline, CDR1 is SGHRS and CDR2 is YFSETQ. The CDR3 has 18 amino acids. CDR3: CASSPRGGQTRDGYGYTF. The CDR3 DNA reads TGCGCCAGCAGCCCCCGAGGGGGACAGACCAGAGATGGCTATGGCTACACCTTC.

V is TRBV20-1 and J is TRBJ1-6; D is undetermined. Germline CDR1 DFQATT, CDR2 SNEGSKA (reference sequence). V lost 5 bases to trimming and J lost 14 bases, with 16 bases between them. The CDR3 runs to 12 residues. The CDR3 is CSAEWVDLTLHF. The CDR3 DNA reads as TGCAGTGCTGAATGGGTGGATTTGACCCTCCACTTT.

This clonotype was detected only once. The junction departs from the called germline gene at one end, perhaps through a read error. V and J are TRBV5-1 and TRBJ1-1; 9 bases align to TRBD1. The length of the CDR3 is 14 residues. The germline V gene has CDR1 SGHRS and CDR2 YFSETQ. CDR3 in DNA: TGCGCCAGCAGCTTACAGGGGGCGAACACTGAACCTTTCTTT. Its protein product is CASSLQGANTEPFF. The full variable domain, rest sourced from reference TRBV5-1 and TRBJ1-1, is KAGVTQTPRYLIKTRGQQVTLSCSPISGHRSVSWYQQTPGQGLQFLFEYFSETQRNKGNFPGRFSGRQFSNSRSEMNVSTLELGDSALYLCASSLQGANTEPFFGQGTRLTVV.

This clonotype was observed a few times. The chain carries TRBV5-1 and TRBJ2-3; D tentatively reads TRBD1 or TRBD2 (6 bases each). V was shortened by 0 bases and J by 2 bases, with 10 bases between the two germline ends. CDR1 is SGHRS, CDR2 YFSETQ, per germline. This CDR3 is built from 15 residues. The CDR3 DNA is TGCGCCAGCAGCTTGGAGGGGGGAACCACAGATACGCAGTATTTT. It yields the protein CASSLEGGTTDTQYF.

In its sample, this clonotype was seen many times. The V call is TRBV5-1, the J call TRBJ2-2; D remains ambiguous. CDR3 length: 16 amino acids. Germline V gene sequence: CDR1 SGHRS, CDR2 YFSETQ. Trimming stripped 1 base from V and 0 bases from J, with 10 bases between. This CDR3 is CASSLSNNANTGELFF. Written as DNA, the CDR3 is TGCGCCAGCAGCTTGAGCAACAACGCGAACACCGGGGAGCTGTTTTTT.

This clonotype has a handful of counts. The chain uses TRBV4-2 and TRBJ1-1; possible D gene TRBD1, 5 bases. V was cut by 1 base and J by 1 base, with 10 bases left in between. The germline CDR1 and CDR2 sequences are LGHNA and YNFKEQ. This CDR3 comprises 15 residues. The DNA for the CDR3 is TGTGCCAGCAGCCAAGGAGTAACAGGGAACACTGAAGCTTTCTTT. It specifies CASSQGVTGNTEAFF.